This T cell receptor beta chain was recorded in a study of blood T cell repertoires in COVID-19. Study-wide background: Collection of acute and convalescent COVID-19 samples took place in the United States, Italy and Spain. In each case, the material was cDNA or gDNA derived from T cells, B-cell-depleted T cells, or PBMCs.

To note about this clone: This same CDR3 is encoded by further DNA sequences in the sample.

Per the study methods: Using reference gene primer amplification, nucleated cell counts were estimated. TCRdb's table, derived via immunoSEQ multiplex PCR, lists solely in-frame clones and lacks some. The V and J calls and the clone size are those of that table, but D and trimming were determined from the DNA. This table has about 260,000 clones, less than 90% appearing once. The clonotype originates from a man in his 60s with acute or convalescent COVID-19. Material: peripheral blood.

The CDR3 loop is CASSQDPRNTGELFF. The CDR3 nucleotides read TGTGCCAGCAGCCAAGATCCCCGGAACACCGGGGAGCTGTTTTTT. The chain joins TRBV3-1 (or the pseudogene TRBV3-2) to TRBJ2-2; D remains ambiguous. The CDR3 has 15 amino acids. V lost 0 bases and J 1 base, leaving 6 bases between the germline ends. The germline V gene has CDR1 LGHDT and CDR2 YNNKEL (reference sequence).